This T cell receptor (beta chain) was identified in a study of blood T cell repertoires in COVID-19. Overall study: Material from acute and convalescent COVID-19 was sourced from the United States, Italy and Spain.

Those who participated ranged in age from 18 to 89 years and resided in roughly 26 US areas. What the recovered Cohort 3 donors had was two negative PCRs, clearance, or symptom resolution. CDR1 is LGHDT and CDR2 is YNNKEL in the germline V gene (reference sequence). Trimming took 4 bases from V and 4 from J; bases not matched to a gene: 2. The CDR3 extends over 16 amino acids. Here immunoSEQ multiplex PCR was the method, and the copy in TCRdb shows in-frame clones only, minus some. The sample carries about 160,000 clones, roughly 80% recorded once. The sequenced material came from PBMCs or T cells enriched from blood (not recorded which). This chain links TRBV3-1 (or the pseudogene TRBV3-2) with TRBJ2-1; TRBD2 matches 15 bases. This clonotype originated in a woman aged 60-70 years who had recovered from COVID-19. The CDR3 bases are TGTGCCAGCAGCCTGGGACTAGCGGGGGGATACAATGAGCAGTTCTTC. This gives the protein CASSLGLAGGYNEQFF.